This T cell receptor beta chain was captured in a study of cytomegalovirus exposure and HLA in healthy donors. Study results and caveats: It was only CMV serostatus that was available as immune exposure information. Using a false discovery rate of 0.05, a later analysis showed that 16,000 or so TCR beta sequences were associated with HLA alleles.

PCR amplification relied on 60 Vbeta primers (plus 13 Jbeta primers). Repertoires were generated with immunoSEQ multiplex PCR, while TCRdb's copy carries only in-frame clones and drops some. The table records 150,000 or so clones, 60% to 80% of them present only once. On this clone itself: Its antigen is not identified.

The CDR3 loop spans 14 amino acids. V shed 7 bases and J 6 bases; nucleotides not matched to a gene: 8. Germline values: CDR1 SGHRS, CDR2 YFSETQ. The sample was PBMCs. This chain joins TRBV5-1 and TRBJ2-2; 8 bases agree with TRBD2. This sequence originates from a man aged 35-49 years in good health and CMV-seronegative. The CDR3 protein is CASRASSGPGELFF. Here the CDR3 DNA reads TGCGCCAGCCGGGCATCTAGCGGGCCCGGGGAGCTGTTTTTT.